This passage covers 14 T cell receptor beta chains from one sample sequenced in a study of cytomegalovirus exposure and HLA in healthy donors. The repertoire was sequenced with immunoSEQ multiplex PCR; TCRdb's copy has only in-frame clones and lacks some. The data contain about 130,000 clones, roughly nine tenths of them seen just once; the ten biggest clones take up approximately 1.2%. Sequencing was carried out using PBMCs. The receptors originated from a woman aged 18-30 years in good health and CMV-seronegative.

The genes are TRBV7-2 and TRBJ1-2, with D perhaps matching TRBD1 (6 bases). The V gene's germline CDR1 is SGHTA and CDR2 FQGNSA. This CDR3 comprises 13 residues. V lost 5 bases, J lost 4 bases, and 11 bases lay in between. The CDR3 is CASSAGQSYGYTF. CDR3 nucleotides: TGTGCCAGCAGCGCCGGACAGTCCTATGGCTACACCTTC.

J is TRBJ2-4 and V is TRBV6-5, with a tentative D call TRBD2 (6 bases). The CDR3 extends over 14 amino acids. Trimming cost V 7 bases and J 3 bases, with 13 bases left between them. Germline V CDR1 and CDR2: MNHEY, SVGAGI. The CDR3 nucleotides are TGTGCCAGCACCCCCCAGGGACTCAAAAACATTCAGTACTTC. It encodes CASTPQGLKNIQYF.

The CDR3 region is CASSVGGTGTGYTF. The CDR3 DNA follows: TGTGCCAGCAGTGTTGGCGGGACAGGGACGGGCTACACCTTC. This chain uses TRBV2 with TRBJ1-2; 9 positions agree with TRBD1. From germline, CDR1 is SNHLY and CDR2 FYNNEI. This CDR3 has 14 residues. The J segment lost 8 bases and the V segment lost 4 bases, leaving 8 bases of the junction unmatched. The full variable domain, completed using reference TRBV2 and TRBJ1-2, is EPEVTQTPSHQVTQMGQEVILRCVPISNHLYFYWYRQILGQKVEFLVSFYNNEISEKSEIFDDQFSVERPDGSNFTLKIRSTKLEDSAMYFCASSVGGTGTGYTFGSGTRLTVV.

The chain joins TRBV4-1 to TRBJ1-6, with TRBD1 as a possible D gene (6 bases). Trimming stripped 1 base from V and 8 bases from J, with 12 bases between. The CDR3 runs 15 residues. CDR1 MGHRA and CDR2 YSYEKL come from the germline V gene. CDR3 region: CASSQGGGGDSPLHF. CDR3 nucleotide sequence: TGCGCCAGCAGCCAAGGCGGGGGCGGTGATTCACCCCTCCACTTT.

The chain employs TRBV18 and TRBJ2-5, with 9 bases matching TRBD1. The CDR3 totals 16 residues. Germline V gene lookup returns CDR1 KGHSH and CDR2 LQKENI. Trimming took 3 bases from V and 2 from J; bases not matched to a gene: 7. Written as DNA, the CDR3 is TGTGCCAGCTCACCGAGGGACAGGGTCGATCAAGAGACCCAGTACTTC. Translating gives CASSPRDRVDQETQYF.

The J gene is TRBJ2-7, the V gene TRBV7-3; a possible D gene is TRBD1 (5 bases). There are 12 residues in the CDR3. V was pared by 5 bases and J by 6 bases, with 11 bases between. Germline CDR1 reads SGHTA; CDR2 reads FQGTGA. In nucleotides, the CDR3 is TGTGCCAGCAGCAATAATGGGGCCGAGCAGTACTTC. It specifies CASSNNGAEQYF.

The rearrangement uses TRBV5-1 and TRBJ1-1, with 9 positions matching TRBD1. CDR1 is SGHRS, CDR2 YFSETQ, per germline. The junction had 9 bases not matched to a gene; V was cut back by 6 bases and J by 0 bases. The CDR3 length is 16 residues. CDR3 nucleotide sequence: TGCGCCAGCACTTTACAGGGGGCCGGGATGAACACTGAAGCTTTCTTT. Residues: CASTLQGAGMNTEAFF. Full variable domain (missing parts from reference TRBV5-1 and TRBJ1-1): KAGVTQTPRYLIKTRGQQVTLSCSPISGHRSVSWYQQTPGQGLQFLFEYFSETQRNKGNFPGRFSGRQFSNSRSEMNVSTLELGDSALYLCASTLQGAGMNTEAFFGQGTRLTVV.

The chain has TRBV9 and TRBJ1-2; 9 bases match TRBD1. This CDR3 comprises 16 residues. With V trimmed by 3 bases and J by 4 bases, 10 bases remained unmatched. The V gene's germline CDR1 is SGDLS and CDR2 YYNGEE. The chain's CDR3 is CASSAQGQGGPYGYTF. DNA for the CDR3: TGTGCCAGCAGCGCCCAGGGACAGGGTGGCCCCTATGGCTACACCTTC.

The chain is built from TRBV5-1 and TRBJ1-1, with D possibly TRBD1 on 5 matching bases. From germline, CDR1 is SGHRS and CDR2 YFSETQ. This CDR3 is 14 amino acids long. V was trimmed by 6 bases and J by 0 bases, leaving 12 bases between them. Here the CDR3 reads CASNWGSLNTEAFF. CDR3 DNA: TGCGCCAGCAATTGGGGCAGCTTGAACACTGAAGCTTTCTTT.

The chain employs TRBV18 and TRBJ1-1; 7 bases map to TRBD1. V lost 3 bases and J lost 6; bases outside the gene matches: 1. Per germline, CDR1 KGHSH and CDR2 LQKENI. This CDR3 spans 12 amino acids. The CDR3 sequence: CASSPDRAEAFF. The CDR3 coding sequence is TGTGCCAGCTCACCCGACAGGGCTGAAGCTTTCTTT.

The V call is TRBV6-5, the J call TRBJ2-7, with D possibly being TRBD1 (5 bases). Deletions cut 2 bases from V and 3 bases from J, with 17 bases between. There are 16 residues in the CDR3. Germline assignment: CDR1 MNHEY and CDR2 SVGAGI. The CDR3 nucleotides are TGTGCCAGCAGTTACGTCCCAGGGAACCTTCGCTACGAGCAGTACTTC. This translates into CASSYVPGNLRYEQYF.

The chain combines TRBV7-2 with TRBJ2-7; 13 nucleotides line up with TRBD2. The V segment lost 5 bases and the J segment 7 bases; nucleotides outside the gene matches: 14. Germline V gives CDR1 SGHTA, CDR2 FQGNSA. The CDR3 loop spans 17 amino acids. Here the CDR3 reads CASSRQGLAGRAREQYF. CDR3 nucleotides: TGTGCCAGCAGCCGACAGGGACTAGCGGGGAGGGCCCGGGAGCAGTACTTC.

In its sample, this clone was seen once. The rearrangement uses TRBV5-1 and TRBJ2-1, with 8 bases aligning to TRBD2. The V gene end was trimmed by 2 bases and the J gene end by 3 bases; junction bases not matched to a gene: 4. From germline, CDR1 is SGHRS and CDR2 YFSETQ. The length of the CDR3 is 15 residues. Here the CDR3 reads CASSLRAGGYNEQFF. CDR3 bases: TGCGCCAGCAGCTTAAGGGCGGGGGGCTACAATGAGCAGTTCTTC. The whole variable domain, filled in from reference TRBV5-1 and TRBJ2-1, reads KAGVTQTPRYLIKTRGQQVTLSCSPISGHRSVSWYQQTPGQGLQFLFEYFSETQRNKGNFPGRFSGRQFSNSRSEMNVSTLELGDSALYLCASSLRAGGYNEQFFGPGTRLTVL.

The rearrangement links TRBV2 to TRBJ2-1; 9 nucleotides agree with TRBD2. Per germline, CDR1 SNHLY and CDR2 FYNNEI. With 4 bases clipped from V and 8 bases from J, the junction kept 9 bases outside the gene matches. This CDR3 comprises 15 residues. The chain's CDR3 is CASSVQAGGHHEQFF. The CDR3 region has the DNA TGTGCCAGCAGTGTTCAAGCGGGGGGCCACCATGAGCAGTTCTTC.